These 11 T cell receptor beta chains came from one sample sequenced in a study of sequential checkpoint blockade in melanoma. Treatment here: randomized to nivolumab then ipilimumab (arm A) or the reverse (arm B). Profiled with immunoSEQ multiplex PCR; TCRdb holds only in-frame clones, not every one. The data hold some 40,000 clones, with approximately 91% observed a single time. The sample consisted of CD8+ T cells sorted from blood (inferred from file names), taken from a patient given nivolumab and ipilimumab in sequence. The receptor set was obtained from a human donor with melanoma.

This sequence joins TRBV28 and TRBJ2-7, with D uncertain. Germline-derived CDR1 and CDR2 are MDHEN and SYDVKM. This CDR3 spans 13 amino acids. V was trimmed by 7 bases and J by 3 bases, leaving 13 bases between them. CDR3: CASNLLEDYEQYF. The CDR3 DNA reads TGTGCCAGCAACCTTCTAGAGGACTACGAGCAGTACTTC.

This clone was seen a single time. CDR3 sequence (DNA): TGTGCCATCGCTGGACAGCTCGAGCAGTACTTC. Amino acid sequence: CAIAGQLEQYF. The J gene is TRBJ2-7, the V gene TRBV28; the D gene is possibly TRBD1 (6 bases). Looked up from germline, CDR1 is MDHEN and CDR2 is SYDVKM. The CDR3 extends over 11 amino acids. Trimming took off 10 bases at V and 6 bases at J, with 13 bases between the two ends.

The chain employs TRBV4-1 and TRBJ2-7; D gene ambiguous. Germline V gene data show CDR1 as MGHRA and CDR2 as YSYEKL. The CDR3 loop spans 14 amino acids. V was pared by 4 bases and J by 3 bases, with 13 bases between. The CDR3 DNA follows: TGCGCCAGCAGCCTCCAGGTAGATGTCTACGAGCAGTACTTC. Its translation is CASSLQVDVYEQYF.

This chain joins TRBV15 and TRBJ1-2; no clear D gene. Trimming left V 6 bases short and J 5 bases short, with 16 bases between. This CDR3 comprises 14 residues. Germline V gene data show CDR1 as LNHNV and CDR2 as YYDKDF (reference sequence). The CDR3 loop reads CATRAADELYGYTF. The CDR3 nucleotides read TGTGCCACCAGAGCAGCGGACGAACTTTATGGCTACACCTTC.

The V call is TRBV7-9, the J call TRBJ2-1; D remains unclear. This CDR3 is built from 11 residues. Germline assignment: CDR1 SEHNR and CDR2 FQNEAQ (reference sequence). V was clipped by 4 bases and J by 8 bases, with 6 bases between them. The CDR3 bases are TGTGCCAGCAGCTCCTCCTATGAGCAGTTCTTC. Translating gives CASSSSYEQFF. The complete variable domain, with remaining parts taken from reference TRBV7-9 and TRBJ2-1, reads DTGVSQNPRHKITKRGQNVTFRCDPISEHNRLYWYRQTLGQGPEFLTYFQNEAQLEKSRLLSDRFSAERPKGSFSTLEIQRTEQGDSAMYLCASSSSYEQFFGPGTRLTVL.

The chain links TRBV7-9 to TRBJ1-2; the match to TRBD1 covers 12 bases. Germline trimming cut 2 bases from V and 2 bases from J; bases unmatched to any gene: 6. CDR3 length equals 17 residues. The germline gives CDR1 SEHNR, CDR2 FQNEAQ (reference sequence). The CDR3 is CASSLLGQGAWNYGYTF. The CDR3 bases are TGTGCCAGCAGCTTATTGGGACAGGGGGCCTGGAACTATGGCTACACCTTC.

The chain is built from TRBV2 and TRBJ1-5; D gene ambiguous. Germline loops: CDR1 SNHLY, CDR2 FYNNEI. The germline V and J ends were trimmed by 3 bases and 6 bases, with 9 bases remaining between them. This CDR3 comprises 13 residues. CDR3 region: CASSDYSPQPQHF. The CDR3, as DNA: TGTGCCAGCAGTGACTACAGTCCTCAGCCCCAGCATTTT.

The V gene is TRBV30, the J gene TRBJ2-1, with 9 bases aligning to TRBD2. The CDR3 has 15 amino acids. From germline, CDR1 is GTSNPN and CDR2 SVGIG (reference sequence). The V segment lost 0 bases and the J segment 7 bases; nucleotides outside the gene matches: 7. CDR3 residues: CAWSVRGRVYNEQFF. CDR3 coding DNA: TGTGCCTGGAGTGTACGCGGGAGGGTTTATAATGAGCAGTTCTTC.

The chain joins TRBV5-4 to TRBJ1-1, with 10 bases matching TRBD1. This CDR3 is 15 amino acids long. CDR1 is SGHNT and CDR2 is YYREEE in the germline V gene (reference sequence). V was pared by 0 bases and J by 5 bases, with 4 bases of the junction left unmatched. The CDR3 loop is CASSLAGQGVTEAFF. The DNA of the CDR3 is TGTGCCAGCAGCTTGGCCGGACAGGGGGTTACTGAAGCTTTCTTT. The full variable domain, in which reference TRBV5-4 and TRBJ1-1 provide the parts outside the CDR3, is ETGVTQSPTHLIKTRGQQVTLRCSSQSGHNTVSWYQQALGQGPQFIFQYYREEENGRGNFPPRFSGLQFPNYSSELNVNALELDDSALYLCASSLAGQGVTEAFFGQGTRLTVV.

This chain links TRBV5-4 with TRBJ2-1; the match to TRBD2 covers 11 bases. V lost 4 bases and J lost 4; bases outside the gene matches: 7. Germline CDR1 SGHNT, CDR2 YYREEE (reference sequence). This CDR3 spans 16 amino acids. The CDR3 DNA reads TGTGCCAGCAGCCTACCGGGACTAGCGGAATACAATGAGCAGTTCTTC. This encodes CASSLPGLAEYNEQFF.

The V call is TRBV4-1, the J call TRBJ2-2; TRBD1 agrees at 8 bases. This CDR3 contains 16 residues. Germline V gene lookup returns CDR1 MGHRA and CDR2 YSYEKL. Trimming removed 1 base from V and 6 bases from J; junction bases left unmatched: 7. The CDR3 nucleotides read TGCGCCAGCAGCCAAGTGCAGGGGGCGCCGTCCGGGGAGCTGTTTTTT. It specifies CASSQVQGAPSGELFF.